The next 23 T cell receptor beta chains were all read from a single sample in a study of cytomegalovirus exposure and HLA in healthy donors. The PCR contained 60 Vbeta and 13 Jbeta primers. This table comes from immunoSEQ multiplex PCR, and its TCRdb copy is limited to in-frame clones, with some not included. The sample lists more than 95,000 clones, 55% to 75% occurring once. Sequencing was carried out using PBMCs. These TCRs come from a woman in her thirties or forties in good health and CMV-seropositive.

The genes are TRBV7-9 and TRBJ2-7; perhaps TRBD2 as D (5 bases). The CDR3 has 13 residues. Trimming removed 5 bases at V and 4 bases at J, with 12 bases between. Germline V gene lookup returns CDR1 SEHNR and CDR2 FQNEAQ (reference sequence). CDR3 residues: CASSLWEQYEQYF. The DNA of the CDR3 is TGTGCCAGCAGCCTATGGGAGCAATACGAGCAGTACTTC.

This clone was counted only a few times. CDR3 amino acids: CASRQGTVYTEAFF. The DNA for the CDR3 is TGTGCCAGTAGACAGGGGACGGTATACACTGAAGCTTTCTTT. V and J are TRBV19 and TRBJ1-1; 7 nucleotides match TRBD1. CDR1 LNHDA and CDR2 SQIVND come from the germline V gene (reference sequence). CDR3 length: 14 residues. Trimming at V came to 6 bases and at J to 3 bases, leaving 7 bases not matched to a gene.

CDR3 region: CASSLMDRDTYEQYF. The CDR3 DNA reads TGTGCCAGCAGTTTGATGGACAGGGACACCTACGAGCAGTACTTC. The chain uses TRBV28 and TRBJ2-7, with 8 bases that match TRBD1. There are 15 residues in the CDR3. The V and J ends lost 3 bases and 2 bases, in that order; junction bases with no gene match: 6. The germline V gene encodes CDR1 MDHEN and CDR2 SYDVKM.

The chain combines TRBV18 with TRBJ1-5; 7 bases are shared with TRBD1. Germline loops: CDR1 KGHSH, CDR2 LQKENI. This CDR3 is 15 amino acids long. Unmatched junction bases numbered 9, after V lost 5 bases and J lost 5 bases. The CDR3 region has the DNA TGTGCCAGCTCAGCGACAGGGAATCCCGATCAGCCCCAGCATTTT. The encoded protein is CASSATGNPDQPQHF.

The chain recombines TRBV5-1 with TRBJ2-7; 9 bases line up with TRBD2. This CDR3 has 16 residues. J gave up 1 base and V 4 bases, and 9 bases lay outside the gene matches. Germline V gives CDR1 SGHRS, CDR2 YFSETQ. In DNA, the CDR3 is TGCGCCAGCAGCCTCCTGGGTAGCGGGAGATCCTACGAGCAGTACTTC. Its protein product is CASSLLGSGRSYEQYF.

This clone came up once. The genes are TRBV18 and TRBJ2-2, with 9 bases that match TRBD1. The germline gives CDR1 KGHSH, CDR2 LQKENI. The V and J ends lost 3 bases and 0 bases, in that order; junction bases with no gene match: 5. This CDR3 has 17 residues. Here the CDR3 DNA reads TGTGCCAGCTCACCGCAAACAGGGGGCGCGAACACCGGGGAGCTGTTTTTT. This translates into CASSPQTGGANTGELFF. The full variable domain, its missing parts supplied by reference TRBV18 and TRBJ2-2, is NAGVMQNPRHLVRRRGQEARLRCSPMKGHSHVYWYRQLPEEGLKFMVYLQKENIIDESGMPKERFSAEFPKEGPSILRIQQVVRGDSAAYFCASSPQTGGANTGELFFGEGSRLTVL.

The chain has TRBV19 and TRBJ1-3; no firm D call. From germline, CDR1 is LNHDA and CDR2 SQIVND (reference sequence). Trimming cost V 6 bases and J 2 bases, with 11 bases left between them. The CDR3 spans 14 residues. The DNA for the CDR3 is TGTGCCAGTAGCACCGGGGTTCCTGGAAACACCATATATTTT. Residues: CASSTGVPGNTIYF. The full variable domain, completed using reference TRBV19 and TRBJ1-3, is DGGITQSPKYLFRKEGQNVTLSCEQNLNHDAMYWYRQDPGQGLRLIYYSQIVNDFQKGDIAEGYSVSREKKESFPLTVTSAQKNPTAFYLCASSTGVPGNTIYFGEGSWLTVV.

V usage is TRBV7-8 and J usage is TRBJ1-1, with D hard to call. V lost 5 bases to trimming and J lost 5 bases, with 6 bases between them. This CDR3 region has 11 residues. Germline V gene data show CDR1 as SGHVS and CDR2 as FQNEAQ. CDR3 nucleotide sequence: TGTGCCAGCAGCCCAGATACTGAAGCTTTCTTT. Protein sequence: CASSPDTEAFF.

The rearrangement joins TRBV4-3 to TRBJ1-2; D gene uncertain. CDR1 LGHNA and CDR2 YSLEER come from the germline V gene. Trimming shortened V by 1 base and J by 2 bases, and 8 bases separated the two germline ends. The CDR3 runs 14 residues. CDR3 nucleotide sequence: TGCGCCAGCAGCCAAGGTTCAAGCAACTATGGCTACACCTTC. Amino acid sequence: CASSQGSSNYGYTF.

The chain uses TRBV2 and TRBJ2-2; 9 nucleotides match TRBD1. J was trimmed by 5 bases and V by 5 bases; bases with no gene match: 6. Germline V gene data show CDR1 as SNHLY and CDR2 as FYNNEI. The CDR3 has 15 residues. The CDR3 region is CASSQQGAGTGELFF. DNA for the CDR3: TGTGCCAGCAGTCAACAGGGGGCTGGGACCGGGGAGCTGTTTTTT. The entire variable domain, with the rest obtained from reference TRBV2 and TRBJ2-2, is as follows: EPEVTQTPSHQVTQMGQEVILRCVPISNHLYFYWYRQILGQKVEFLVSFYNNEISEKSEIFDDQFSVERPDGSNFTLKIRSTKLEDSAMYFCASSQQGAGTGELFFGEGSRLTVL.

This clone was seen only a few times. The rearrangement links TRBV7-2 to TRBJ2-3, with 9 bases lining up with TRBD1. The V gene end was trimmed by 3 bases and the J gene end by 0 bases; junction bases not matched to a gene: 10. The CDR3 runs to 18 residues. CDR1 is SGHTA, CDR2 FQGNSA, per germline. Here the CDR3 DNA reads TGTGCCAGCAGCTTCCCAAACAGGGGGCGCCTTAGCACAGATACGCAGTATTTT. It yields the protein CASSFPNRGRLSTDTQYF.

The V gene is TRBV4-1, the J gene TRBJ2-7; D may be TRBD2 (5 bases). CDR3 length: 14 amino acids. The germline gives CDR1 MGHRA, CDR2 YSYEKL. Trimming stripped 7 bases from V and 4 bases from J, with 17 bases between. CDR3 nucleotides: TGCGCCAGCACGCCTCGAGCGGATTCATACGAGCAGTACTTC. It codes for CASTPRADSYEQYF.

The gene calls are TRBV5-4 and TRBJ2-1, with TRBD2 matching over 7 bases. V was pared by 3 bases and J by 8 bases, with 8 bases of the junction left unmatched. The length of the CDR3 is 14 residues. The germline CDR1 and CDR2 sequences are SGHNT and YYREEE (reference sequence). CDR3 region: CASSWGGDYDEQFF. CDR3 nucleotides: TGTGCCAGCAGCTGGGGGGGGGACTATGATGAGCAGTTCTTC.

This sequence joins TRBV27 and TRBJ2-6; D gene unclear. The CDR3 is 15 residues long. The V end lost 5 bases, the J end lost 1 base, and 9 bases lay between the germline ends. CDR1 is MNHEY and CDR2 is SMNVEV in the germline V gene (reference sequence). CDR3 sequence: CASSELVSGANVLTF. CDR3 coding DNA: TGTGCCAGCAGTGAGCTGGTTTCTGGGGCCAACGTCCTGACTTTC.

The chain has TRBV5-6 and TRBJ1-1; 9 bases line up with TRBD1. V lost 4 bases to trimming and J lost 11 bases; unmatched junction nucleotides: 12. The CDR3 length is 14 residues. The germline V gene encodes CDR1 SGHDT and CDR2 YYEEEE. The CDR3 DNA is TGTGCCAGCAGCCCTCGGGACAGGGAAACTGGCGCTTTCTTT. Encoded protein: CASSPRDRETGAFF.

This chain joins TRBV4-2 and TRBJ2-7, with D perhaps TRBD2 (6 bases). The V and J ends lost 4 bases and 3 bases respectively, with 19 bases between them. CDR1 is LGHNA, CDR2 YNFKEQ, per germline. There are 16 residues in the CDR3. The CDR3 here is CASSREEAGGDYEQYF. CDR3 nucleotide sequence: TGTGCCAGCAGCCGAGAGGAAGCGGGCGGAGACTACGAGCAGTACTTC.

The chain joins TRBV5-1 to TRBJ2-3; D is unclear. CDR3 size: 13 residues. The V end lost 1 base, the J end lost 6 bases, and 9 bases lay between the germline ends. In germline, CDR1 is SGHRS, CDR2 YFSETQ. The CDR3 sequence: CASSLTSSDTQYF. CDR3 nucleotide sequence: TGCGCCAGCAGCTTGACAAGTTCGGATACGCAGTATTTT.

The rearrangement uses TRBV5-8 and TRBJ1-1, with TRBD1 matching over 11 bases. CDR1 and CDR2 (germline): SGHTS, YDEGEE. The CDR3 has 14 residues. The trim removed 4 bases at V and 5 bases at J, leaving 4 bases unmatched. The CDR3, as DNA: TGTGCCAGCAGCGACCGGGACAGGGGGACTGAAGCTTTCTTT. Encoded protein: CASSDRDRGTEAFF.

The chain uses TRBV18 and TRBJ2-1, with 7 bases identical to TRBD1. After removal of 3 bases from V and 4 bases from J, the junction contained 6 bases not matched to a gene. CDR1 is KGHSH, CDR2 LQKENI, per germline. This CDR3 is 15 amino acids long. The CDR3 DNA follows: TGTGCCAGCTCACCTGGGACAGCATCGTACAATGAGCAGTTCTTC. Translated: CASSPGTASYNEQFF.

This clone was observed a few times. The CDR3 nucleotides read TGTGCCAGCAGCGTAGGAGGGGGGGAGGGTGAGCAGTTCTTC. Translated, it gives CASSVGGGEGEQFF. The chain combines TRBV9 with TRBJ2-1, with D perhaps TRBD2 (7 bases). The length of the CDR3 is 14 residues. Germline CDR1 SGDLS, CDR2 YYNGEE. The V and J ends lost 0 bases and 9 bases respectively, with 13 bases between them.

This clone was counted a few times. The chain joins TRBV19 to TRBJ1-1; D is ambiguous. Germline V lookup: CDR1 LNHDA, CDR2 SQIVND (reference sequence). Trimming pared 5 bases from V and 5 bases from J, leaving 21 bases between. This CDR3 has 16 amino acids. The CDR3 is CASSSLSEGVGTEAFF. CDR3 DNA sequence: TGTGCCAGTAGTTCCCTATCGGAGGGAGTTGGGACTGAAGCTTTCTTT.

The V and J genes are TRBV7-8 and TRBJ1-5, with D maybe TRBD1 (5 bases). CDR1 SGHVS and CDR2 FQNEAQ come from the germline V gene. The V gene lost 2 bases and the J gene lost 0 bases, with 17 bases spanning the gap. The CDR3 runs 18 residues. This CDR3 is CASSLSFAGPYSNQPQHF. CDR3 DNA: TGTGCCAGCAGCTTAAGTTTTGCGGGACCTTATAGCAATCAGCCCCAGCATTTT.

The chain uses TRBV19 and TRBJ2-7; TRBD2 agrees at 8 bases. CDR1 and CDR2 from the germline V gene are LNHDA and SQIVND (reference sequence). The junction had 7 bases not matched to a gene; V was cut back by 2 bases and J by 4 bases. The CDR3 consists of 15 residues. The CDR3 protein is CASSISGSGDYEQYF. The CDR3 DNA is TGTGCCAGTAGTATAAGCGGGAGCGGTGATTACGAGCAGTACTTC.